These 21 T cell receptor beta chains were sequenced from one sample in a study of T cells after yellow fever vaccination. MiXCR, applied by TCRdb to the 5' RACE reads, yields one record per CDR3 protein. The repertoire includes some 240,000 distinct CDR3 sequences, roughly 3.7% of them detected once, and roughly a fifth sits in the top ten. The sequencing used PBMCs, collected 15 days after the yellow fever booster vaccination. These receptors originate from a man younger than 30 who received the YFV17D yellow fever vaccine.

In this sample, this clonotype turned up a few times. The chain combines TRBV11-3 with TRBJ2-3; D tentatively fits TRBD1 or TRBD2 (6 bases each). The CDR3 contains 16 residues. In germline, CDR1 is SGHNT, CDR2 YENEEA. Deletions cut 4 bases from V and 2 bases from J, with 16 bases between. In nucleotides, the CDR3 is TGTGCCAGCAGCTCAATCCCCGGGGGCACCACAGATACGCAGTATTTT. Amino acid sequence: CASSSIPGGTTDTQYF.

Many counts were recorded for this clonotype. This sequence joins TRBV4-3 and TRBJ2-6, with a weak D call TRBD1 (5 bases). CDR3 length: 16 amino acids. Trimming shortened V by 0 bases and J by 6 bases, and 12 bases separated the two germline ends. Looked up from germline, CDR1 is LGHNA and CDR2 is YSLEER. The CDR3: CASSQDPQGQANVLTF. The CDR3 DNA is TGCGCCAGCAGCCAAGATCCCCAGGGCCAGGCCAACGTCCTGACTTTC.

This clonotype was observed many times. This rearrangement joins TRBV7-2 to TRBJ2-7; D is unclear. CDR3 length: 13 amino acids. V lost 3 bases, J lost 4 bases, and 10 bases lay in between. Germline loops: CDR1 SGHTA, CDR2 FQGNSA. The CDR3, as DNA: TGTGCCAGCAGCTTCTCCGCCCTTTACGAGCAGTACGTC. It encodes CASSFSALYEQYV.

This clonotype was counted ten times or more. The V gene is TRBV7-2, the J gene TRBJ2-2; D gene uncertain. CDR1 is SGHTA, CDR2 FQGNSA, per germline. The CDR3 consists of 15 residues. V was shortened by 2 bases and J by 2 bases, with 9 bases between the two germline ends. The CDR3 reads CASSLSSGNTGELFF. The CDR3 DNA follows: TGTGCCAGCAGCTTATCTTCGGGTAACACCGGGGAGCTGTTTTTT.

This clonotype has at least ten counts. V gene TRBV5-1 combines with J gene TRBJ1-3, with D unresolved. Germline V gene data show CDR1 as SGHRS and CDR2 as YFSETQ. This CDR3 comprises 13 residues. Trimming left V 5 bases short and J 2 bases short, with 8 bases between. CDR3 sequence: CASSPDPGNTIYF. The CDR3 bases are TGCGCCAGCAGTCCCGATCCTGGAAACACCATATATTTT.

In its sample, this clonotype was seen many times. The CDR3 DNA reads TGCGCCAGCAGCTTATTGACAGGGTCGGACAATGAGCAGTTCTTC. Protein: CASSLLTGSDNEQFF. The rearrangement links TRBV5-1 to TRBJ2-1, with TRBD1 identical over 7 bases. The germline CDR1 and CDR2 sequences are SGHRS and YFSETQ. The CDR3 is 15 residues long. J lost 5 bases, V lost 2 bases, and 7 bases had no gene match.

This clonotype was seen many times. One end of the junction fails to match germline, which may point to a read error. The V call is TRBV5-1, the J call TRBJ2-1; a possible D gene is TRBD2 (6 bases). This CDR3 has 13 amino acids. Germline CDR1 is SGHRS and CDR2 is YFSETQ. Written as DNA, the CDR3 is TGTGCCAGCAGCCCCCGGGGGTACAATGAGCAGTTCTTC. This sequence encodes CASSPRGYNEQFF.

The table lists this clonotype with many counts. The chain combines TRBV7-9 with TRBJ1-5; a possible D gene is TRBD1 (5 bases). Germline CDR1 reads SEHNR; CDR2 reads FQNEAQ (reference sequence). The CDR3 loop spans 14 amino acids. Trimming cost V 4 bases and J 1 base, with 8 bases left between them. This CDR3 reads CASSSTESNQPQHF. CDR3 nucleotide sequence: TGTGCCAGCAGCTCGACAGAGAGCAATCAGCCCCAGCATTTT.

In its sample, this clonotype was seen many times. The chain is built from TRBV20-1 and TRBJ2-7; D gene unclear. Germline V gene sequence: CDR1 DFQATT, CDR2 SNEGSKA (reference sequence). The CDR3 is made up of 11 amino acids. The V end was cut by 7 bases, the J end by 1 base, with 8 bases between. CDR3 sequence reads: CSVGASYEQYF. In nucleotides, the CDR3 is TGCAGTGTTGGAGCGTCCTACGAGCAGTACTTC.

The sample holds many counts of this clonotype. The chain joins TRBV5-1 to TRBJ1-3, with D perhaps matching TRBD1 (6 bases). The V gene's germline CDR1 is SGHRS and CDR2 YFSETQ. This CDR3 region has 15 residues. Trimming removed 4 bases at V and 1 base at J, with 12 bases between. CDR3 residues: CASSPGTSSGNTIYF. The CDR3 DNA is TGCGCCAGCAGCCCCGGGACATCGTCTGGAAACACCATATATTTT.

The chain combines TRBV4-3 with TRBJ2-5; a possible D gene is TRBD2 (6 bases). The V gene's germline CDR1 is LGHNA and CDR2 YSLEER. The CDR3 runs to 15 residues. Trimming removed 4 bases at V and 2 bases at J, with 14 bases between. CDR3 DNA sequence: TGCGCCAGCAGCCGCCGGAGGGGAACACAAGAGACCCAGTACTTC. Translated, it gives CASSRRRGTQETQYF.

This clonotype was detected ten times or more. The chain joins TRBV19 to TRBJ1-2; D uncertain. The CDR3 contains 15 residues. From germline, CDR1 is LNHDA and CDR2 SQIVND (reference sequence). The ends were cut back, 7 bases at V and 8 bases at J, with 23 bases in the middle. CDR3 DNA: TGTGCCAGTACCCCGACGAAGAGCCGGGTGCGCGGCTACACCTTC. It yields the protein CASTPTKSRVRGYTF.

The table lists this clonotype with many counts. The CDR3 protein is CASQTGGYGYTF. CDR3 bases: TGTGCCAGCCAGACAGGGGGCTATGGCTACACCTTC. This rearrangement joins TRBV25-1 to TRBJ1-2; 9 bases align to TRBD1. CDR1 and CDR2 (germline): MGHDK, SYGVNS. Trimming took 8 bases from V and 4 from J; bases not matched to a gene: 2. The CDR3 extends over 12 amino acids.

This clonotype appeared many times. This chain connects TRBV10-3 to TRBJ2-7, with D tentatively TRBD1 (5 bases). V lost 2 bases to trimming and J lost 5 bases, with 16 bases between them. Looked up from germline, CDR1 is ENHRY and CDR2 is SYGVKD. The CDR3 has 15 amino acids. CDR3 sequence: CAISEGSGSFHEQYF. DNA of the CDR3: TGTGCCATCAGTGAGGGGTCAGGGTCTTTCCACGAGCAGTACTTC.

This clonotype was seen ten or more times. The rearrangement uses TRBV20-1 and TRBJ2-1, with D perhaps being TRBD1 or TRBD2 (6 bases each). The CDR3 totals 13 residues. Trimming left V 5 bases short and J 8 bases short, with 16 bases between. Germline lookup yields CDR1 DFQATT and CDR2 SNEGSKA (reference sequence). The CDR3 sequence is CSARGGGWDEQFF. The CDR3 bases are TGCAGTGCTCGAGGAGGGGGTTGGGATGAGCAGTTCTTC.

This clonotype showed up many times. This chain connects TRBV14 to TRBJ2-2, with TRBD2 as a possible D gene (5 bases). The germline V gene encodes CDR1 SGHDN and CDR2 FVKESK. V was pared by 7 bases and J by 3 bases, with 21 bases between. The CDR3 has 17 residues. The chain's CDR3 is CASKSFGGAEDTGELFF. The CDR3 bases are TGTGCCAGCAAATCATTCGGTGGAGCGGAGGACACCGGGGAGCTGTTTTTT.

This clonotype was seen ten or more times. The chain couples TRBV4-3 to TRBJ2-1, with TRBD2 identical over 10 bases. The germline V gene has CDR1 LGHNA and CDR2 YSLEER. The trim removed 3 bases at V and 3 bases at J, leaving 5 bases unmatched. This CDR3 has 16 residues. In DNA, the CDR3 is TGCGCCAGCAGCCAGGCCGGGACTAGCGTCTACAATGAGCAGTTCTTC. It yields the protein CASSQAGTSVYNEQFF.

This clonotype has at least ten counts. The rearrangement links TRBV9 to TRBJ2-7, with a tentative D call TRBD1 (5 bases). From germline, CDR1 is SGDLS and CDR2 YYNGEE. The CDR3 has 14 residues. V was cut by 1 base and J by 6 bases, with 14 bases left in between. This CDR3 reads CASSVSPRATEQYF. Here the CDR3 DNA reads TGTGCCAGCAGCGTATCCCCCAGGGCCACCGAGCAGTACTTC. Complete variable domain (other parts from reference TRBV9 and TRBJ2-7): DSGVTQTPKHLITATGQRVTLRCSPRSGDLSVYWYQQSLDQGLQFLIQYYNGEERAKGNILERFSAQQFPDLHSELNLSSLELGDSALYFCASSVSPRATEQYFGPGTRLTVT.

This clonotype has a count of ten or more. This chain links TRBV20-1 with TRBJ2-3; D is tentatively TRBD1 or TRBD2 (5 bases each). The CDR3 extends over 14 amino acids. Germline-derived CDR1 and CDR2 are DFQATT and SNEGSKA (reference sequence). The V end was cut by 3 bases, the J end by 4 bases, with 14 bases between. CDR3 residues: CSASWWQGPDTQYF. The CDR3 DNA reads TGCAGTGCTAGTTGGTGGCAGGGACCAGATACGCAGTATTTT.

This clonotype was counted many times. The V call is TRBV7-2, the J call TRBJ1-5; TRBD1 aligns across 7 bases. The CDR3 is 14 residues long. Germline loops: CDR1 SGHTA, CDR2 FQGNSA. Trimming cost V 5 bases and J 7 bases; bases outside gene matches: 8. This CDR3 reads CASSLRQGGQPQHF. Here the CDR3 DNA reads TGTGCCAGCAGCCTACGACAGGGAGGGCAGCCCCAGCATTTT.

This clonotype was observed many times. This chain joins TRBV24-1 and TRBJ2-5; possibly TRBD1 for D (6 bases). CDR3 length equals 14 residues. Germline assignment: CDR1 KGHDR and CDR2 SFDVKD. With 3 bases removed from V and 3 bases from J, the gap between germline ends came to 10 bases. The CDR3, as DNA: TGTGCCACCAGTGATCCCCGGACAGAAGAGACCCAGTACTTC. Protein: CATSDPRTEETQYF.